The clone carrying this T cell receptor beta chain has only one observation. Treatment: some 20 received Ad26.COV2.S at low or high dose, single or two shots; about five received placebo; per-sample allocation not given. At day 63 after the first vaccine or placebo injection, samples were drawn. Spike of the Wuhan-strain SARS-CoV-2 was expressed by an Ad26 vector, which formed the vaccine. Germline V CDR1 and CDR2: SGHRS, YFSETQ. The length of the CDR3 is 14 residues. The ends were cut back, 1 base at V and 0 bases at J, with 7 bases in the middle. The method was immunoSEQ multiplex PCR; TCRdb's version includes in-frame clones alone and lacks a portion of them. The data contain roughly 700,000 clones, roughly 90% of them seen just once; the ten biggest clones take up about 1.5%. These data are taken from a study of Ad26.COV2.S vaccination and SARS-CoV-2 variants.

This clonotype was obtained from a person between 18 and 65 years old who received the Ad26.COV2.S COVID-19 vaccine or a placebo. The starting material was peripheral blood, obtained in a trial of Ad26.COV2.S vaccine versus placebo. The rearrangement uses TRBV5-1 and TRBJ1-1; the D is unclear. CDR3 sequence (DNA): TGCGCCAGCAGCTTGTCGATGGTGAACACTGAAGCTTTCTTT. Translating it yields CASSLSMVNTEAFF.